This T cell receptor beta chain came from a study of Ad26.COV2.S vaccination and SARS-CoV-2 variants (dated by TCRdb to the early 2020s). For the wider study: Donors in the vaccine arm were drawn from COV1001, a multicentre, randomized, double-blind, placebo-controlled phase I-IIa trial testing Ad26.COV2.S in healthy adults. The specificity and breadth of SARS-CoV-2-reactive T cell receptors after Ad26.COV2.S vaccination were assessed by TCRbeta repertoire sequencing. Trial participants were randomized into five groups of five, in which low-dose or high-dose Ad26.COV2.S was given once or twice, or placebo was given on both occasions. A total of 32 samples were included in the TCR-sequenced set, comprising 19 Ad26.COV2.S vaccine recipients, 5 placebo recipients and 8 SARS-CoV-2 convalescent individuals. Investigators remained blinded to trial group allocation during experiments and outcome assessment. Dosing of Ad26.COV2.S was intramuscular, at either 5x10^10 or 1x10^11 viral particles, delivered as one shot or as two shots spaced 56 days apart.

Overall study outcomes, separate from this receptor: The study lacked the statistical power to compare responses across vaccine doses or regimens. After vaccination, spike-specific CD8+ and CD4+ T cell responses were reported to show substantial breadth. According to the authors, total T cell responses may have been underestimated by the TCR breadth and depth analyses. Non-spike TCR breadth was comparable between vaccine and placebo recipients, consistent with the vaccine containing only spike. Spike-specific TCR breadth was higher in Ad26.COV2.S recipients than in placebo recipients (P = 0.0014).

Relative to germline, V is 5 bases shorter and J is 7 bases shorter, with 11 bases between their ends. The CDR3 covers 12 residues, taking in both the cysteine and the phenylalanine. Kept here is only the CDR3 DNA, which spans 36 bases and is read in frame from base 1. The germline V gene gives CDR1 as SGHTA and CDR2 as FQGNSA. The immunoSEQ Assay was used to sequence TCRbeta CDR3 regions. After extraction, genomic DNA underwent amplification by bias-controlled multiplex PCR, followed by high-throughput sequencing. The original methods were these. To quantify the absolute abundance of each unique TCRbeta CDR3 region, sequences were collapsed and filtered. Usable DNA was measured by amplifying reference genes present in all nucleated cells, and TCRbeta template counts were normalized to that usable DNA to estimate T cell fraction. Repertoire TCRs were annotated as SARS-CoV-2-specific by exact matching of V gene, CDR3 amino acid sequence and J gene to a known reactive TCR set. MIRA supplied the reference SARS-CoV-2 TCR set, which was filtered for enrichment in COVID-19-positive ImmuneCODE repertoires so that public or cross-reactive TCRs were removed. Based on the MIRA antigens, annotated TCRs were further analysed at the level of specific ORF or position within ORF. Breadth was defined as the number of annotated unique rearrangements divided by the total number of unique productive rearrangements, and depth was defined as the summed frequency of the annotated unique rearrangements. Two-sided Wilcoxon rank-sum tests were used to compare TCR breadth between groups. The immuneACCESS repertoire file appears here via TCRdb, limited to in-frame rearrangements. These files lack a portion of the clones; in checked studies, under half of the deficit traces to unresolved V genes, and the cause of the others is not known. V and J calls and clone size are given by that table; D and trimming were obtained from the DNA. Counted in this sample were some 450,000 clones; about nine tenths of them appeared once. The ten largest clonotypes hold around 4.5% of the sample.

The sample's treatment or condition label, in plain terms: 19 received Ad26.COV2.S at low or high dose, single or two shots; about five received placebo; per-sample allocation not given. For vaccine and placebo recipients, the sequenced repertoires came from samples collected on day 63 after the first injection. Between 29 July and 7 August 2020, Cohort 1b enrolled 20 to 30 adults aged 18-55 years at one site in Boston, USA. Ad26.COV2.S was a replication-incompetent adenovirus type 26 vector that expressed a prefusion-stabilized SARS-CoV-2 spike protein derived from the original Wuhan strain. A word on this clone: No antigen is known for it. One base away there is no much larger clone; base qualities are not given.

Here the sequenced sample was peripheral blood, taken in a trial of Ad26.COV2.S vaccine versus placebo. The receptor's source is a person between 18 and 65 years old who received the Ad26.COV2.S COVID-19 vaccine or a placebo. The chain is assembled from TRBV7-2 and TRBJ1-2, with TRBD1 perhaps the D gene, on 5 matching bases. This receptor carries the CDR3 CASSGGEGGYTF. The nucleotide sequence reads as follows: TGTGCCAGCAGCGGAGGGGAGGGTGGCTACACCTTC.